The text below deals with one T cell receptor beta chain. Its antigen is currently unknown. From germline, CDR1 is SGHAT and CDR2 FQNNGV. With 0 bases removed from V and 4 bases from J, the gap between germline ends came to 16 bases. The length of the CDR3 is 18 residues. The entry originates in a study of T cell responses to AZD1222 COVID-19 vaccine. Notes on the study in general: Baseline antibody screening turned up just a handful of seropositive AZD1222 recipients. Researchers took repertoire samples only after the peak T cell response had come. White British ancestry dominated among donors, who included more females, and clonal diversity was possibly underestimated. Spike was spanned by vaccine-associated CD4 TCRs, with dominance at 160-218 and 743-854.

The method was immunoSEQ multiplex PCR; TCRdb's version includes in-frame clones alone and lacks a portion of them. The data hold around 110,000 clones, with approximately 86% observed a single time. V usage is TRBV11-2 and J usage is TRBJ1-6, with D maybe TRBD1 (5 bases). This TCR derives from an adult in good health. Specimen: peripheral blood, collected on day 0 of AZD1222 vaccination. CDR3: CASSLDFGAGSYNSPLHF. The CDR3, as DNA: TGTGCCAGCAGCTTAGATTTCGGGGCAGGGTCTTATAATTCACCCCTCCACTTT.